The present entry profiles one T cell receptor beta chain with its context. CDR1 is SEHNR, CDR2 FQNEAQ, per germline (reference sequence). Trimming pared 0 bases from V and 4 bases from J, leaving 11 bases between. This CDR3 region has 15 residues. The data were taken from a study of blood T cell repertoires in COVID-19. Study-level background: Material from acute and convalescent COVID-19 was sourced from the United States, Italy and Spain. The cDNA or gDNA used as material had been derived from T cells, B-cell-depleted T cells, or PBMCs.

Assay: immunoSEQ multiplex PCR; the TCRdb copy retains only in-frame clones and omits some. The data contain about 160,000 clones, approximately 92% of them singletons. This TCR was recovered from a man aged 25-40 years with COVID-19, enrolled during active disease. Sequencing was done on a sample of peripheral blood. The gene calls are TRBV7-9 and TRBJ2-3, with D perhaps TRBD2 (5 bases). The CDR3 DNA follows: TGTGCCAGCAGCTTAGCCGGGGTTCCCGCAGATACGCAGTATTTT. Residues: CASSLAGVPADTQYF.